This T cell receptor (beta chain) came from a study of cytomegalovirus exposure and HLA in healthy donors. About the research overall: From HLA-typed donors, an early data release held around 85 million unique TCRs. Broader study findings: In the analysis, some V segments, TRBV6-2 and TRBV6-3 included, were excluded as indistinguishable. An assumption of roughly uniform sequencing depth across donors underlay the presence/absence analyses.

The CDR3 spans 17 residues. The germline CDR1 and CDR2 sequences are SGHTA and FQGTGA. The V gene end was trimmed by 3 bases and the J gene end by 3 bases; junction bases not matched to a gene: 14. As to this clone: Its antigen is not identified.

PCR primers comprised 60 Vbeta and 13 Jbeta primers. The table came from immunoSEQ multiplex PCR; TCRdb's copy has only in-frame clones and leaves some out. The top ten hold roughly 2.5% of the sample, which has approximately 130,000 clones, around four fifths seen once. The clonotype comes from a boy aged 2 to 10 in good health and CMV-seronegative. The chain is built from TRBV7-3 and TRBJ2-7, with TRBD2 identical over 7 bases. The specimen sequenced was PBMCs. CDR3 DNA sequence: TGTGCCAGCAGCTTCTATAGGGGCGTGGGGGACTACTACGAGCAGTACTTC. Protein sequence: CASSFYRGVGDYYEQYF.